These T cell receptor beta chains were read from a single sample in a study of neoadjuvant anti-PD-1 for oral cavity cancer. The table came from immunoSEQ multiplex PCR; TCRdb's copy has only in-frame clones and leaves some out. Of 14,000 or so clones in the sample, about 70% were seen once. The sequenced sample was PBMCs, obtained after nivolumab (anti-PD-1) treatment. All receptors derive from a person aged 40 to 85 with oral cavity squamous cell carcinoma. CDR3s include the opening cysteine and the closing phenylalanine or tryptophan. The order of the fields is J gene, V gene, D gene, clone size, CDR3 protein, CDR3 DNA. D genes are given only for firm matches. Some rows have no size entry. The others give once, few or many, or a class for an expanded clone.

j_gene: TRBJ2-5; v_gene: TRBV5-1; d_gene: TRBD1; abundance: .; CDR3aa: CASSPYGQGGLETQYF; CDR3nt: TGCGCCAGCAGCCCGTACGGACAGGGCGGTCTGGAGACCCAGTACTTC
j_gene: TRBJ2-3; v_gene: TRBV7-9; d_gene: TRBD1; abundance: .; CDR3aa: CASSLEGGWRDTQYF; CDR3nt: TGTGCCAGCAGCTTAGAAGGGGGCTGGAGAGATACGCAGTATTTT
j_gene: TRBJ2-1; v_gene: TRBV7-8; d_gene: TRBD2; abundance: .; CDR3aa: CASSLALGREEQFF; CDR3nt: TGTGCCAGCAGCTTAGCGTTAGGGCGGGAGGAGCAGTTCTTC
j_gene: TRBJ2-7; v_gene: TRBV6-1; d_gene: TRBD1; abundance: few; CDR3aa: CASSETGGNEQYF; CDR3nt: TGTGCCAGCAGTGAGACAGGGGGCAACGAGCAGTACTTC
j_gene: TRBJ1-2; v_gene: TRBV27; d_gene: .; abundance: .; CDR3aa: CASSSRESIYGYTF; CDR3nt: TGTGCCAGCAGTTCGAGGGAATCCATCTATGGCTACACCTTC
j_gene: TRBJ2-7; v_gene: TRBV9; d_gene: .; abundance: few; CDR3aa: CASSVGARGSSYEQYF; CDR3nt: TGTGCCAGCAGCGTAGGTGCGAGAGGGAGCTCCTACGAGCAGTACTTC
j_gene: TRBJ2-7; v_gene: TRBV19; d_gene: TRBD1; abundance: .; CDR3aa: CATGQGIYEQYF; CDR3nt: TGTGCCACGGGACAGGGGATCTACGAGCAGTACTTC
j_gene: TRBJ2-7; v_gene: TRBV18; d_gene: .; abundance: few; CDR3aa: CASSPGLGVREQYF; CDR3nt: TGTGCCAGCTCACCGGGATTGGGGGTGCGCGAGCAGTACTTC
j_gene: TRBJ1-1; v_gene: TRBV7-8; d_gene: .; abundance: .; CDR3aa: CASTAWDSAEAFF; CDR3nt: TGTGCCAGCACCGCCTGGGATTCAGCTGAAGCTTTCTTT
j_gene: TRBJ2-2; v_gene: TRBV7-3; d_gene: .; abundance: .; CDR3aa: CASSPGSTQRGELFF; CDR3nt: TGTGCCAGCAGTCCCGGGTCGACCCAACGCGGGGAGCTGTTTTTT
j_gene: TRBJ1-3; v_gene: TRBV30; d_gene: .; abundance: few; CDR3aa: CAWAKGSGNTIYF; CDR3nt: TGTGCCTGGGCAAAAGGGTCCGGAAACACCATATATTTT
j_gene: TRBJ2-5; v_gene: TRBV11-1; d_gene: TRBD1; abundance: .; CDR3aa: CASSFGTATEETQYF; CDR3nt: TGTGCCAGCAGCTTCGGGACAGCTACAGAAGAGACCCAGTACTTC
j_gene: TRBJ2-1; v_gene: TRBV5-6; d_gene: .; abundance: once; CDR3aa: CASSLKTAYNEQFF; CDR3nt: TGTGCCAGCAGCTTGAAGACAGCTTACAATGAGCAGTTCTTC
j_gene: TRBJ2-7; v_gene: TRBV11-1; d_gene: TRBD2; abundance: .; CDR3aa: CASTPSGRSPYEQYF; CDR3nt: TGTGCCAGCACCCCCAGCGGGAGGAGCCCCTACGAGCAGTACTTC
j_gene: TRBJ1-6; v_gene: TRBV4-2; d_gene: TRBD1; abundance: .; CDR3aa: CASSQGQGNSPLHF; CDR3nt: TGTGCCAGCAGCCAAGGACAGGGGAATTCACCCCTCCACTTT
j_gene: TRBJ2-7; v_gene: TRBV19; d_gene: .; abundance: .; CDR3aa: CASSIDSTGAYEQYF; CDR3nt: TGTGCCAGTAGTATAGATTCAACAGGTGCCTACGAGCAGTACTTC
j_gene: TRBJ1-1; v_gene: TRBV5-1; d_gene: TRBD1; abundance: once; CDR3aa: CASSPQDRGLTEAFF; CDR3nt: TGCGCCAGCAGCCCCCAAGACAGGGGGCTCACTGAAGCTTTCTTT
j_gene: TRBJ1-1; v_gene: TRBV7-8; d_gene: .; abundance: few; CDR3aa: CASSLYGEAFF; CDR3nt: TGTGCCAGCAGCTTATATGGTGAAGCTTTCTTT
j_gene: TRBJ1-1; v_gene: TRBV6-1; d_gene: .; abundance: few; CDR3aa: CASSGGGVTEAFF; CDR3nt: TGTGCCAGCAGTGGAGGCGGGGTCACTGAAGCTTTCTTT
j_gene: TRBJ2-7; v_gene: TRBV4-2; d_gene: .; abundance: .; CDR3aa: CASSQGAGVYEQYF; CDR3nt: TGTGCCAGCAGCCAAGGAGCAGGGGTCTACGAGCAGTACTTC
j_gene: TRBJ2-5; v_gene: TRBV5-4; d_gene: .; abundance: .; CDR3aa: CASSLTLTASQETQYF; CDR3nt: TGTGCCAGCAGCTTAACATTGACAGCGTCCCAAGAGACCCAGTACTTC
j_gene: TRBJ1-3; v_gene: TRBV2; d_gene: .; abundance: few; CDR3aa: CASSAQGPPSGNTIYF; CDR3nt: TGTGCCAGCAGTGCACAGGGACCCCCCTCTGGAAACACCATATATTTT
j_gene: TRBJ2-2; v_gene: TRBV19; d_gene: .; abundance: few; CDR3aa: CASSFYAVGAGELFF; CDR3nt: TGTGCCAGTAGTTTTTACGCGGTTGGAGCCGGGGAGCTGTTTTTT
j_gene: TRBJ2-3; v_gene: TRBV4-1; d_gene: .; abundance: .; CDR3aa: CASSVSGSPDTQYF; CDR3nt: TGCGCCAGCAGCGTTTCCGGGAGCCCAGATACGCAGTATTTT
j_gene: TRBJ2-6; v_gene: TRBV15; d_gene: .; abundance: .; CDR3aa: CATSREGPLRFGANVLTF; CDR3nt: TGTGCCACCAGCAGAGAAGGACCCCTTAGATTTGGGGCCAACGTCCTGACTTTC
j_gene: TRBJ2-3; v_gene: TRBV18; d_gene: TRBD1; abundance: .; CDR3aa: CASSPTARGLTDTQYF; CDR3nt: TGTGCCAGCTCACCGACGGCCAGGGGGCTCACAGATACGCAGTATTTT
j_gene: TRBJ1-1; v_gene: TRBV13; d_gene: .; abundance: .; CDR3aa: CASTVEGGGNTEAFF; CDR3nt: TGTGCCAGCACCGTTGAAGGGGGAGGGAACACTGAAGCTTTCTTT
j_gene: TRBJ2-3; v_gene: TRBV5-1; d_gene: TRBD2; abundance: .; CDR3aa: CASSSGLAGTDTQYF; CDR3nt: TGCGCCAGCAGCTCCGGACTAGCTGGGACAGATACGCAGTATTTT
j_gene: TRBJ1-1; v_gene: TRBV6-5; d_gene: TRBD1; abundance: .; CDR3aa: CASSHQGAEGAFF; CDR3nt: TGTGCCAGCAGCCACCAGGGGGCGGAAGGAGCTTTCTTT
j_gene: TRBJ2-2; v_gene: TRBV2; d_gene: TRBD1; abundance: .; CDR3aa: CASSGTGRIGELFF; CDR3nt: TGTGCCAGCTCCGGGACAGGGAGAATCGGGGAGCTGTTTTTT
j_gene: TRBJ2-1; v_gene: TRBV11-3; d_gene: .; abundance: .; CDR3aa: CASSLDLGTNEQFF; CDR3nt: TGTGCCAGCAGCTTAGATCTGGGTACCAATGAGCAGTTCTTC
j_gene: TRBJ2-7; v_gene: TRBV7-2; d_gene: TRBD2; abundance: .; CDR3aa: CASSTAGTRDYEQYF; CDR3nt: TGTGCCAGCAGCACCGCCGGGACTAGGGACTACGAGCAGTACTTC
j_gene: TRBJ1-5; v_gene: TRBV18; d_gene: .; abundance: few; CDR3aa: CASSQDRHQPQHF; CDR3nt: TGTGCCAGCTCCCAGGACCGGCATCAGCCCCAGCATTTT
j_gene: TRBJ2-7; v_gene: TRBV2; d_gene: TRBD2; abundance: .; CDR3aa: CASRGGTDLSYEQYF; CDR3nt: TGTGCCAGCAGGGGGGGGACGGACCTCTCCTACGAGCAGTACTTC
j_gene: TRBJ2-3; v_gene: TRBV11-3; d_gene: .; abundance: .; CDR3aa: CASSQVGDTTDTQYF; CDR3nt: TGTGCCAGCAGTCAAGTGGGGGACACCACAGATACGCAGTATTTT
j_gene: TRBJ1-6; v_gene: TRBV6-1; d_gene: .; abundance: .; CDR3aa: CASSEAGQRGGSYNSPLHF; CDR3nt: TGTGCCAGCAGTGAAGCGGGGCAGAGGGGTGGCTCCTATAATTCACCCCTCCACTTT
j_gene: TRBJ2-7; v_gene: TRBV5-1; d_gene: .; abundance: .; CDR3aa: CASSADPRQTAYEQYF; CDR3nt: TGCGCCAGCAGCGCGGACCCTCGCCAGACAGCCTACGAGCAGTACTTC
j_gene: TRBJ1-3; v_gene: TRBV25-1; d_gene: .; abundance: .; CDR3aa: CASLNGDSGNTIYF; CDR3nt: TGTGCCAGCCTAAATGGGGATTCTGGAAACACCATATATTTT
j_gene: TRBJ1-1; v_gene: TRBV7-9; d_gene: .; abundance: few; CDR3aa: CASLGIAEAFF; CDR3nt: TGTGCCAGCCTAGGTATAGCTGAAGCTTTCTTT
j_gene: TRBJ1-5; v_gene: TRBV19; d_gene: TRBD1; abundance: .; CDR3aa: CASTTGGAYNQPQHF; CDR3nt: TGTGCCAGTACAACAGGGGGCGCTTACAATCAGCCCCAGCATTTT
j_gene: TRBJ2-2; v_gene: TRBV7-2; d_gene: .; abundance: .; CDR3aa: CASSARQGVNTGELFF; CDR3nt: TGTGCCAGCAGCGCCCGACAAGGTGTGAACACCGGGGAGCTGTTTTTT
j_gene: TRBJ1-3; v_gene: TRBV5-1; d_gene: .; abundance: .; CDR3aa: CASSPLPLSSGNTIYF; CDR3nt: TGCGCCAGCAGCCCGCTCCCGTTGAGCTCTGGAAACACCATATATTTT
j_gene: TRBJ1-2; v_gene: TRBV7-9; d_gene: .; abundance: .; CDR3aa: CASSPTGVGYTF; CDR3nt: TGTGCCAGCAGCCCAACGGGGGTTGGCTACACCTTC
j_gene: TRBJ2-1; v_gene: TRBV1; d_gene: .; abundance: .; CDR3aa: CTSSRIPMQRDDYNEQFF; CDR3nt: TGCACCAGCAGCCGAATCCCGATGCAGCGGGATGATTACAATGAGCAGTTCTTC
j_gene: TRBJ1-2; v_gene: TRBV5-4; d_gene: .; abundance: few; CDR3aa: CASSRRGFLNYGYTF; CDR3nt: TGTGCCAGCAGCCGACGGGGGTTCCTAAACTATGGCTACACCTTC
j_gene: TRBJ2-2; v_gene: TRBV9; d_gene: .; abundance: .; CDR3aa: CASSVEGETGELFF; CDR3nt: TGTGCCAGCAGCGTAGAAGGGGAGACCGGGGAGCTGTTTTTT
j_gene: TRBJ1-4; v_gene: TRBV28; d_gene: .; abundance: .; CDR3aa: CASSLVGAANEKLFF; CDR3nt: TGTGCCAGCAGTTTAGTGGGGGCAGCTAATGAAAAACTGTTTTTT
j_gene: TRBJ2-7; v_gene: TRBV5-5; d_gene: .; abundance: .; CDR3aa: CASSRQVNLYEQYF; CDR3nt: TGTGCCAGCAGCCGACAGGTGAACCTCTACGAGCAGTACTTC
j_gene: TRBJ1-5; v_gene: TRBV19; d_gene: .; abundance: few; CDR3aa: CASSILGARGNQPQHF; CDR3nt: TGTGCCAGTAGTATCTTGGGGGCGCGAGGCAATCAGCCCCAGCATTTT